This is a list of T cell receptor beta chains from one sample in a study of blood T cell repertoires in COVID-19. Using immunoSEQ multiplex PCR, the repertoire was profiled, and TCRdb retains in-frame clones only, with some absent. The sample includes around 8,000 clones, roughly 88% of them seen just once. Sequenced input: peripheral blood. Receptor source: a human donor in a cohort sampled during active COVID-19. Each CDR3 is given with its conserved first and last residue. D genes are given only for firm matches. A row's size may be missing; if present it is once, few, many or a size class.

TRBV27	.	.	15	TRBJ2-1	CASSFEGLTYNEQFF	TGTGCCAGCAGTTTCGAGGGTCTTACCTACAATGAGCAGTTCTTC
TRBV5-8	TRBD1	.	15	TRBJ2-1	CASSWGQGAYNEQFF	TGTGCCAGCAGCTGGGGACAGGGGGCTTACAATGAGCAGTTCTTC
TRBV3-1/TRBV3-2	.	.	16	TRBJ2-3	CASSPIPEGSTDTQYF	TGTGCCAGCAGCCCCATCCCCGAGGGTAGCACAGATACGCAGTATTTT
TRBV28	TRBD1	.	16	TRBJ2-7	CASLSSGTGSSYEQYF	TGTGCCAGCCTCTCCTCCGGGACAGGGAGCTCCTACGAGCAGTACTTC
TRBV14	TRBD2	.	18	TRBJ2-3	CASSQESGLAGRSGTQYF	TGTGCCAGCAGCCAAGAGAGCGGTTTAGCGGGTCGGTCCGGCACGCAGTATTTT
TRBV28	TRBD1	.	14	TRBJ2-1	CASSLGGQHNEQFF	TGTGCCAGCAGTTTAGGGGGACAGCACAATGAGCAGTTCTTC
TRBV3-1/TRBV3-2	TRBD1	.	17	TRBJ2-2	CASSQFRGQAYTGELFF	TGTGCCAGCAGTCAATTCCGGGGACAGGCGTACACCGGGGAGCTGTTTTTT
TRBV4-2	.	.	14	TRBJ1-6	CASSAGGGNSPLHF	TGTGCCAGCAGCGCGGGGGGGGGAAATTCACCCCTCCACTTT
TRBV27	TRBD2	.	15	TRBJ2-1	CASSFGLAGVSGQFF	TGTGCCAGCAGTTTCGGACTAGCGGGAGTTAGTGGGCAGTTCTTC
TRBV10-3	.	.	15	TRBJ2-1	CAISDLADSYNEQFF	TGTGCCATCAGTGATTTGGCGGACTCCTACAATGAGCAGTTCTTC
TRBV3-1/TRBV3-2	TRBD2	.	16	TRBJ2-7	CASSQVGGTFNEEQYF	TGTGCCAGCAGCCAAGTGGGGGGGACTTTTAATGAGGAGCAGTACTTC
TRBV10-3	TRBD1	.	16	TRBJ2-5	CAISEPGQGAQEIQYF	TGTGCCATCAGTGAACCGGGACAGGGGGCACAAGAGATCCAGTACTTC
TRBV7-9	.	.	16	TRBJ1-4	CASSDPTGKTNEKLFF	TGTGCCAGCAGCGACCCCACAGGAAAAACTAATGAAAAACTGTTTTTT
TRBV28	.	once	17	TRBJ1-1	CASSFAGIESVNTEAFF	TGTGCCAGCAGTTTCGCGGGAATCGAATCCGTGAACACTGAAGCTTTCTTT
TRBV4-2	.	.	21	TRBJ2-1	CASSQDWAAFGWRFQGNEQFF	TGTGCCAGCAGCCAAGATTGGGCGGCCTTTGGGTGGCGTTTCCAGGGCAATGAGCAGTTCTTC
TRBV6-5	.	.	14	TRBJ2-5	CASSSFLGEETQYF	TGTGCCAGCAGTAGTTTCCTAGGGGAAGAGACCCAGTACTTC
TRBV3-1/TRBV3-2	TRBD1	.	16	TRBJ2-7	CASSPVRTGLSYEQYF	TGTGCCAGCAGCCCGGTTAGGACAGGGCTCTCCTACGAGCAGTACTTC
TRBV4-2	TRBD2	.	16	TRBJ2-7	CASSQVGGRVSYEQYF	TGTGCCAGCAGCCAAGTGGGCGGGAGGGTCTCCTACGAGCAGTACTTC
TRBV5-6	.	.	15	TRBJ2-2	CASSLDYRGSGELFF	TGTGCCAGCAGCTTGGATTATCGGGGTTCCGGGGAGCTGTTTTTT
TRBV5-1	.	once	14	TRBJ2-1	CASSLQQGYNEQFF	TGCGCCAGCAGCTTGCAACAGGGCTACAATGAGCAGTTCTTC
TRBV13	TRBD2	.	18	TRBJ2-3	CASSLLRVREGRTDTQYF	TGTGCCAGCAGCTTACTTCGAGTGCGGGAGGGGAGGACAGATACGCAGTATTTT
TRBV5-1	.	.	16	TRBJ1-6	CASSLAPDRNNSPLHF	TGCGCCAGCAGCTTGGCTCCCGACAGAAATAATTCACCCCTCCACTTT
TRBV11-3	TRBD2	.	19	TRBJ2-7	CASSSSQTSGSPRRNEQYF	TGTGCCAGCAGCTCCTCCCAGACTAGCGGGAGCCCCAGGAGGAACGAGCAGTACTTC
TRBV7-8	TRBD2	few	14	TRBJ2-1	CASSLLAVYNEQFF	TGTGCCAGCAGCCTACTAGCGGTGTACAATGAGCAGTTCTTC
TRBV6-1	.	.	17	TRBJ2-7	CASSELVSYGRPYEQYF	TGTGCCAGCAGTGAGTTGGTATCTTACGGGAGACCCTACGAGCAGTACTTC
TRBV7-6	TRBD2	.	16	TRBJ2-3	CASSLGLAGVADTQYF	TGTGCCAGCAGCTTAGGACTAGCGGGAGTTGCAGATACGCAGTATTTT
TRBV2	.	.	12	TRBJ2-7	CASIGQFDEQYF	TGTGCCAGCATAGGACAATTCGACGAGCAGTACTTC
TRBV6-5	.	few	15	TRBJ1-3	CASSYSTQGRNTIYF	TGTGCCAGCAGTTACTCGACCCAGGGGCGAAACACCATATATTTT
TRBV24-1	TRBD1	.	19	TRBJ1-5	CATSGEPGQGPYGNQPQHF	TGTGCCACCAGTGGTGAACCGGGACAGGGCCCCTATGGCAATCAGCCCCAGCATTTT
TRBV6-1	.	.	13	TRBJ2-7	CASSEGAPYEQYF	TGTGCCAGCAGTGAGGGGGCACCCTACGAGCAGTACTTC
TRBV5-1	TRBD1	.	15	TRBJ1-1	CASSLEGTVNTEAFF	TGCGCCAGCAGCTTGGAAGGGACAGTGAACACTGAAGCTTTCTTT
TRBV2	.	.	18	TRBJ1-6	CASSTPPGGSSYNSPLHF	TGTGCCAGCAGTACGCCCCCCGGGGGGAGCTCCTATAATTCACCCCTCCACTTT
TRBV6-6	.	.	15	TRBJ2-3	CASRGMEGIIDTQYF	TGTGCCAGCAGGGGAATGGAGGGAATAATAGATACGCAGTATTTT
TRBV15	TRBD1	.	14	TRBJ2-7	CATSRDRGHYEQYF	TGTGCCACCAGCAGGGACAGGGGGCACTACGAGCAGTACTTC
TRBV6-1	TRBD1	.	15	TRBJ2-5	CASSDRGQGLETQYF	TGTGCCAGCAGTGACAGGGGACAGGGGCTGGAGACCCAGTACTTC